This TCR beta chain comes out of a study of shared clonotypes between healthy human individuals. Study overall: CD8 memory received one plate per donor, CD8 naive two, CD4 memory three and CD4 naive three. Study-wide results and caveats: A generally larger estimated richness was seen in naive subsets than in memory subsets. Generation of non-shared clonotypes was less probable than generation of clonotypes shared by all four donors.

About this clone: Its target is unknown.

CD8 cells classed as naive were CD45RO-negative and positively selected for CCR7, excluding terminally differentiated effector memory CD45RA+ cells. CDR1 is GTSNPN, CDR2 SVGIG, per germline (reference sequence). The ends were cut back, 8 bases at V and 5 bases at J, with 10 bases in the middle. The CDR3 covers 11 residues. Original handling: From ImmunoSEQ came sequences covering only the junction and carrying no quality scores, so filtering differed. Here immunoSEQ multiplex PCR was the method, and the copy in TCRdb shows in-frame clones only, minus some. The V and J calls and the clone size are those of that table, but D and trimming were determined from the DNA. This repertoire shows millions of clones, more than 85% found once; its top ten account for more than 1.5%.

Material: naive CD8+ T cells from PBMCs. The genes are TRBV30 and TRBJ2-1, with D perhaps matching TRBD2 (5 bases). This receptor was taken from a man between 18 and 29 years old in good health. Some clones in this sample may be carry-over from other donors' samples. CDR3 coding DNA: TGTGCCCGTCACGGGGACAATGAGCAGTTCTTC. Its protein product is CARHGDNEQFF.